Listed below are T cell receptor beta chains from one sample, sequenced in a study of a mutant IDH1 vaccine in newly diagnosed glioma. Generated by immunoSEQ multiplex PCR, the TCRdb table keeps only in-frame clones and is missing some. The profile shows around 52,000 clones, over 80% of them singletons. Their antigens remain unidentified. This specimen was PBMCs, taken from a glioma patient whose treatment included an IDH1 peptide vaccine. The receptors shown here come from a woman between 40 and 50 years old with glioma. CDR3s include the opening cysteine and the closing phenylalanine or tryptophan. Each record gives: clone size, J gene, CDR3 length, D gene, V gene, CDR3 DNA, CDR3 protein. D genes are given only for firm matches. Not every row has a clone size; where given, it reads once, few, many or a size class.

>NA|TRBJ1-5|14|NA|TRBV7-8
TGTGCCAGCAGCTCCGGGTTGGGCAATCAGCCCCAGCATTTT
CASSSGLGNQPQHF
>few|TRBJ1-2|19|TRBD1|TRBV27
TGTGCCAGCCTCGGACAGGTACAGGGAGGGGGGCGGGATTCCTATGGCTACACCTTC
CASLGQVQGGGRDSYGYTF
>NA|TRBJ2-3|17|TRBD2|TRBV7-2
TGTGCCAGCAGCTTCGTATTAGCGGGAGGGCTTAGGGATACGCAGTATTTT
CASSFVLAGGLRDTQYF
>NA|TRBJ2-5|16|TRBD1|TRBV5-1
TGCGCCAGCAGCTTGGCCGTGGGACAGGGGCAAGAGACCCAGTACTTC
CASSLAVGQGQETQYF
>once|TRBJ2-7|14|NA|TRBV2
TGTGCCAGCAGTGAGCTTGGTAGAACCTACGAGCAGTACTTC
CASSELGRTYEQYF
>few|TRBJ2-7|14|NA|TRBV5-1
TGCGCCAGCAGCCGCCTTCCCGAGGGGGAAAAGCAGTACTTC
CASSRLPEGEKQYF
>once|TRBJ2-5|15|NA|TRBV27
TGTGCCAGCAGTTGGTCCGCCGGGTACCAAGAGACCCAGTACTTC
CASSWSAGYQETQYF
>NA|TRBJ1-4|14|NA|TRBV4-1
TGCGCCAGCAGCCAGTCATCGGAGGCTGAAAAACTGTTTTTT
CASSQSSEAEKLFF
>NA|TRBJ2-1|15|NA|TRBV19
TGTGCCAGTAGTTCCGGGCGGCAGGACAACAATGAGCAGTTCTTC
CASSSGRQDNNEQFF
>once|TRBJ2-2|16|NA|TRBV4-3
TGCGCCAGCAGCCTCGGGCAGGGCTGGTATACCGGGGAGCTGTTTTTT
CASSLGQGWYTGELFF
>NA|TRBJ2-1|17|TRBD2|TRBV4-1
TGCGCCAGCAGCCATGGTCGGGCGAGGGAGGGCTACAATGAGCAGTTCTTC
CASSHGRAREGYNEQFF
>NA|TRBJ1-5|17|NA|TRBV18
TGTGCCAGCTCACCCCGGGCCCCGGGAGACACGAATCAGCCCCAGCATTTT
CASSPRAPGDTNQPQHF
>NA|TRBJ1-4|16|NA|TRBV4-1
TGCGCCAGCAGCCAAGGCCCGGGACAACGAATGAAAAAACTGTTTTTT
CASSQGPGQRMKKLFF
>once|TRBJ1-5|14|NA|TRBV30
TGTGGAGGGATGCGACAGGACATCAATCAGCCCCAGCATTTT
CGGMRQDINQPQHF
>NA|TRBJ2-3|14|NA|TRBV10-3
TGTGCCATCAGTGAAATGACTCGCACAGATACGCAGTATTTT
CAISEMTRTDTQYF
>NA|TRBJ2-2|12|NA|TRBV10-3
TGTGCCACCAGGATTGAGGCCGGGGAGCTGTTTTTT
CATRIEAGELFF
>NA|TRBJ2-7|13|NA|TRBV29-1
TGCAGCGTTGATACAGGGTCCCTCTACGAGCAGTACTTC
CSVDTGSLYEQYF
>NA|TRBJ2-7|14|TRBD1|TRBV7-9
TGTGCCAGCAGCTTCCCGGGACAGCCCTACGAGCAGTACTTC
CASSFPGQPYEQYF
>NA|TRBJ2-7|15|TRBD1|TRBV5-1
TGCGCCAGCAGCTTGGATGGGACAGGGGGTTACGAGCAGTACTTC
CASSLDGTGGYEQYF
>NA|TRBJ2-1|11|NA|TRBV5-1
TGCGCCAGCAGCGGAAACAATGAGCAGTTCTTC
CASSGNNEQFF
>NA|TRBJ2-5|15|TRBD1|TRBV6-6
TGTGCCAGCAGTCTCGGGGACAGGGCGGGTGAGACCCAGTACTTC
CASSLGDRAGETQYF
>NA|TRBJ2-4|20|TRBD2|TRBV6-1
TGTGCCAGCAGTGGATCCAGGCCAGGACTAGCGGGAGGGAGGGGCGACATTCAGTACTTC
CASSGSRPGLAGGRGDIQYF